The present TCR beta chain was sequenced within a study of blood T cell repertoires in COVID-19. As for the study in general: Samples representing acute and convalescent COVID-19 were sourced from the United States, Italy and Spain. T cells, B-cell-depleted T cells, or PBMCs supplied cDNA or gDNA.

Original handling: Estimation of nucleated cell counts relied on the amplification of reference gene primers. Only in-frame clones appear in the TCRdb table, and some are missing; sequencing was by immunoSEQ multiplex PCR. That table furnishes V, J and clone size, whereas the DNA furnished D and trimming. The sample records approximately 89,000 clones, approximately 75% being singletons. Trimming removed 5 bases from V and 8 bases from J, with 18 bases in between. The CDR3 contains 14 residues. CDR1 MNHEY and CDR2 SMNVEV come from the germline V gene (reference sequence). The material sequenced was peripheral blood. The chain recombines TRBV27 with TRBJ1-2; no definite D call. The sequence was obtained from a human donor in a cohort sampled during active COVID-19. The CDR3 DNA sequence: TGTGCCAGCAGTCCAGGCGGGATTATGGGGGGCTACACCTTC. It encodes CASSPGGIMGGYTF.